Presented here are 23 T cell receptor beta chains from one specimen sequenced in a study of CD8 T cells in Susac syndrome (dated by TCRdb to about 2019). To prepare the library, the immunoSEQ multiplex PCR assay was applied. RNA was extracted using the RNeasy kit, and roughly 0.5 to 1 microgram was reverse transcribed with random hexamers. Through fastp at Q25 and MiXCR, TCRdb rebuilt clones from the public reads, retaining in-frame beta chains. CDR3 protein sequences are deduplicated, and each keeps its most common genes and DNA. This sample lists some 150,000 distinct CDR3 sequences; roughly 94% were detected once. Approximately 0.3% of the sample comes from the top ten. Source material: CD8+ T cells from PBMCs. The receptors stem from a human donor in good health.

J is TRBJ1-2 and V is TRBV27, with D perhaps TRBD1 (5 bases). Germline CDR1 and CDR2: MNHEY and SMNVEV (reference sequence). This CDR3 comprises 13 residues. V was cut by 10 bases and J by 7 bases, with 19 bases left in between. The CDR3 DNA reads as TGTGCCATCTCACCGAGGGGTATAGGTGGCTACACCTTC. Protein sequence: CAISPRGIGGYTF.

This chain uses TRBV29-1 with TRBJ2-7, with D unclear. The germline gives CDR1 SQVTM, CDR2 ANQGSEA. This CDR3 is 14 amino acids long. Trimming cost V 1 base and J 0 bases, with 10 bases left between them. As DNA, the CDR3 is TGCAGCGTTGAAGGGGCTGTGGGCTCCTACGAGCAGTACTTC. As protein: CSVEGAVGSYEQYF.

This chain connects TRBV29-1 to TRBJ1-1; D is unresolved. The CDR3 runs 10 residues. Germline-derived CDR1 and CDR2 are SQVTM and ANQGSEA. V was shortened by 7 bases and J by 1 base, with 4 bases between the two germline ends. The DNA of the CDR3 is TGCAGCGCAAGGAACACTGAAGCTTTCTTT. Translation: CSARNTEAFF.

A single count supports this clonotype. The V and J genes are TRBV6-2 or TRBV6-3 and TRBJ2-1, with D perhaps given as TRBD1 or TRBD2 (5 bases each). CDR3 size: 17 residues. CDR1 MNHEY and CDR2 SVGEGT come from the germline V gene. V lost 2 bases and J lost 2, with 16 bases in between. CDR3 in DNA: TGTGCCAGCAGTTACAGCTGGGGGATGACTACCTACAATGAGCAGTTCTTC. Translation: CASSYSWGMTTYNEQFF.

This chain links TRBV28 with TRBJ2-1; a possible D gene is TRBD2 (6 bases). CDR3 length equals 16 residues. In germline, CDR1 is MDHEN, CDR2 SYDVKM. Trimming shortened V by 6 bases and J by 0 bases, and 15 bases separated the two germline ends. CDR3 coding DNA: TGTGCCAGCAGACACCCACCCGGGGGCTCCTACAATGAGCAGTTCTTC. As protein: CASRHPPGGSYNEQFF.

CDR3 coding DNA: TGTGCCAGCGGTAGCGGGAGGGATTGGTTCGATGAGCAGTTCTTC. Translation gives CASGSGRDWFDEQFF. The V gene is TRBV2, the J gene TRBJ2-1, with 11 nucleotides matching TRBD2. V dropped 8 bases and J dropped 8; count of bases not matched to a gene: 11. This CDR3 region has 15 residues. Germline CDR1 and CDR2: SNHLY and FYNNEI.

The DNA of the CDR3 is TGTGCCAGCAGTACTAGCGGGTGGTGGGATACGCAGTATTTT. This sequence encodes CASSTSGWWDTQYF. The chain couples TRBV12-3 or TRBV12-4 to TRBJ2-3; 9 nucleotides agree with TRBD2. V lost 5 bases and J lost 6; bases outside the gene matches: 6. The CDR3 has 14 residues.

The chain is built from TRBV15 and TRBJ1-5; D is unclear. The CDR3 is 13 residues long. V shed 4 bases and J shed 6 bases, with 10 bases lying between them. Germline V gene lookup returns CDR1 LNHNV and CDR2 YYDKDF (reference sequence). CDR3 in amino acids: CATSIIRVQPQHF. The CDR3 region has the DNA TGTGCCACCAGCATCATAAGGGTTCAGCCCCAGCATTTT.

The V call is TRBV3-1, the J call TRBJ2-7; 7 bases align to TRBD2. This CDR3 has 13 residues. After removal of 4 bases from V and 6 bases from J, the junction contained 6 bases not matched to a gene. Germline assignment: CDR1 LGHDT and CDR2 YNNKEL (reference sequence). CDR3 in amino acids: CASSRLAVSEQYF. The CDR3, as DNA: TGTGCCAGCAGCCGGCTAGCGGTCTCCGAGCAGTACTTC.

This chain uses TRBV27 with TRBJ2-3; unclear D gene. The CDR3 has 11 residues. Trimming removed 8 bases from V and 6 bases from J, with 9 bases in between. The germline CDR1 and CDR2 sequences are MNHEY and SMNVEV (reference sequence). CDR3 sequence: CASLVADTQYF. The CDR3 DNA sequence: TGTGCCAGCCTAGTTGCGGATACGCAGTATTTT.

The chain joins TRBV7-9 to TRBJ1-5, with TRBD1 as a possible D gene (5 bases). The CDR3 is 14 residues long. V shed 3 bases and J shed 3 bases, with 9 bases lying between them. In germline, CDR1 is SEHNR, CDR2 FQNEAQ (reference sequence). Here the CDR3 DNA reads TGTGCCAGCAGCTTCGACAGTCCCAATCAGCCCCAGCATTTT. It encodes CASSFDSPNQPQHF.

The chain links TRBV7-9 to TRBJ2-1; 7 bases are a match to TRBD2. Germline V gene lookup returns CDR1 SEHNR and CDR2 FQNEAQ (reference sequence). Losses at the gene ends were 4 bases for V and 10 bases for J; bases not matched to a gene: 7. This CDR3 region has 13 residues. CDR3 nucleotide sequence: TGTGCCAGCAGCTCTCGCGGGAGATTCGAGCAGTTCTTC. Translation: CASSSRGRFEQFF.

The V and J genes are TRBV27 and TRBJ2-3; tentatively, D is TRBD2 (5 bases). V was pared by 8 bases and J by 0 bases, with 12 bases between. CDR1 MNHEY and CDR2 SMNVEV come from the germline V gene (reference sequence). This CDR3 contains 14 residues. CDR3 bases: TGTGCCAGCCATAAGAGAGGGAGCACAGATACGCAGTATTTT. Its protein product is CASHKRGSTDTQYF.

This chain joins TRBV6-5 and TRBJ2-7; TRBD1 matches 9 bases. V shed 6 bases, J shed 4 bases, and the junction held 10 bases outside the gene matches. CDR3 length: 15 amino acids. CDR1 MNHEY and CDR2 SVGAGI come from the germline V gene. The CDR3 reads CASSALGQGEYEQYF. DNA of the CDR3: TGTGCCAGCAGCGCCTTGGGACAGGGAGAGTACGAGCAGTACTTC.

J is TRBJ2-4 and V is TRBV27; D is perhaps TRBD2 (5 bases). From germline, CDR1 is MNHEY and CDR2 SMNVEV (reference sequence). The CDR3 length is 16 residues. Trimming shortened V by 4 bases and J by 1 base, and 14 bases separated the two germline ends. The CDR3 DNA sequence: TGTGCCAGCAGTTGGGTAGGAGGAGTTGCCAAAAACATTCAGTACTTC. It encodes CASSWVGGVAKNIQYF.

CDR3: CASRPGQSGTEAFF. The CDR3 nucleotides are TGTGCCAGCAGACCGGGACAGTCGGGCACTGAAGCTTTCTTT. This chain connects TRBV7-9 to TRBJ1-1; 7 nucleotides align to TRBD1. The V and J ends lost 6 bases and 4 bases, in that order; junction bases with no gene match: 8. Germline V gene data show CDR1 as SEHNR and CDR2 as FQNEAQ (reference sequence). The CDR3 has 14 amino acids.

This clonotype was seen only once. The chain joins TRBV18 to TRBJ2-5; TRBD2 agrees at 7 bases. After removal of 4 bases from V and 5 bases from J, the junction contained 10 bases not matched to a gene. Germline V CDR1 and CDR2: KGHSH, LQKENI. The CDR3 runs to 15 residues. The CDR3 is CASSQAGSVQETQYF. The CDR3 DNA sequence: TGTGCCAGCTCACAAGCGGGATCCGTCCAGGAGACCCAGTACTTC.

The chain couples TRBV12-3 or TRBV12-4 to TRBJ2-5; D call uncertain. V was trimmed by 1 base and J by 1 base, leaving 7 bases between them. The CDR3 is 14 residues long. The CDR3 protein is CASSLVSIQETQYF. The CDR3 region has the DNA TGTGCCAGCAGTTTAGTGAGCATCCAAGAGACCCAGTACTTC.

The chain carries TRBV19 and TRBJ2-1; the D gene is possibly TRBD2 (7 bases). The CDR3 is made up of 15 amino acids. V was clipped by 5 bases and J by 9 bases, with 20 bases between them. Germline lookup yields CDR1 LNHDA and CDR2 SQIVND (reference sequence). The CDR3 protein is CASSPGGGSPREQFF. The CDR3 DNA follows: TGTGCCAGTAGTCCCGGGGGCGGGAGTCCCCGTGAGCAGTTCTTC.

In DNA, the CDR3 is TGCAGTGCTCTCGACAGATTAGAGACCCAGTACTTC. As protein: CSALDRLETQYF. The rearrangement uses TRBV20-1 and TRBJ2-5; D perhaps matches TRBD1 (5 bases). Trimming removed 5 bases from V and 4 bases from J, with 11 bases in between. Germline CDR1 reads DFQATT; CDR2 reads SNEGSKA (reference sequence). CDR3 length equals 12 residues.

The rearrangement joins TRBV7-9 to TRBJ2-1, with 10 nucleotides matching TRBD2. This CDR3 contains 16 residues. With V trimmed by 5 bases and J by 6 bases, 10 bases remained unmatched. Germline values: CDR1 SEHNR, CDR2 FQNEAQ (reference sequence). CDR3: CASSPRSGRAFNEQFF. CDR3 DNA sequence: TGTGCCAGCAGCCCTCGCAGCGGGAGGGCCTTCAATGAGCAGTTCTTC.

This chain uses TRBV7-9 with TRBJ1-2; TRBD1 aligns across 9 bases. The CDR3 extends over 16 amino acids. The V gene's germline CDR1 is SEHNR and CDR2 FQNEAQ (reference sequence). V gave up 4 bases and J gave up 6 bases; unmatched junction bases: 12. The CDR3 DNA reads TGTGCCAGCAGCTCAAACAGGGGGCGCGAGTTCCATGGCTACACCTTC. This sequence encodes CASSSNRGREFHGYTF.

The genes are TRBV25-1 and TRBJ1-1; D gene unclear. V was trimmed by 3 bases and J by 0 bases, leaving 5 bases between them. This CDR3 comprises 13 residues. Germline CDR1 and CDR2: MGHDK and SYGVNS. The CDR3 coding sequence is TGTGCCAGCAGTGATTGGGTGAACACTGAAGCTTTCTTT. This translates into CASSDWVNTEAFF.